The T cell receptor (beta chain) under discussion was sequenced for a study of control samples from healthy donors and cancer patients. CDR3 length equals 17 residues. J gave up 6 bases and V 4 bases, and 14 bases lay outside the gene matches. CDR1 is SGHRS, CDR2 YFSETQ, per germline. The assay was immunoSEQ multiplex PCR, and TCRdb's table has in-frame clones only and misses some. The sample includes over 150,000 clones, 90% to 95% of them seen just once. This TCR was recovered from a man aged 18 to 35 in good health. Material: blood. The chain couples TRBV5-1 to TRBJ1-5, with TRBD1 matching 9 bases. CDR3 sequence (DNA): TGCGCCAGCAGCCTGCTCCCGGGACAGGGAATGGGTCAGCCCCAGCATTTT. Protein product: CASSLLPGQGMGQPQHF. Combining the CDR3 with reference TRBV5-1 and TRBJ1-5 gives the whole variable domain KAGVTQTPRYLIKTRGQQVTLSCSPISGHRSVSWYQQTPGQGLQFLFEYFSETQRNKGNFPGRFSGRQFSNSRSEMNVSTLELGDSALYLCASSLLPGQGMGQPQHFGDGTRLSIL.